This entry concerns a single TCR beta chain. The CDR3 contains 14 residues. Germline V gives CDR1 MGHRA, CDR2 YSYEKL. The V end lost 0 bases, the J end lost 1 base, and 4 bases lay between the germline ends. This record belongs to a study of T-cell memory formation after mild COVID-19. TCRdb re-analysed the 5' RACE reads in MiXCR, keeping a single row per CDR3 protein. The data hold about 170,000 distinct CDR3 sequences, with 10% to 15% observed a single time. This TCR was sampled from a man between 18 and 29 years old who had mild COVID-19 (a few samples of this study predate the infection). Cell type and time point are not known. Sequencing was performed on PBMCs or a T cell subset sorted from them (not recorded which). The chain has TRBV4-1 and TRBJ1-5; unclear D gene. In nucleotides, the CDR3 is TGCGCCAGCAGCCAAGATTGGAGCAATCAGCCCCAGCATTTT. It yields the protein CASSQDWSNQPQHF.